Listed here is a single TCR beta chain. Its antigen remains unidentified. The data are from a study of shared clonotypes between healthy human individuals. The germline V gene has CDR1 SEHNR and CDR2 FQNEAQ (reference sequence). The CDR3 spans 13 residues. Trimming pared 5 bases from V and 6 bases from J, leaving 12 bases between. TCRdb's table, derived via immunoSEQ multiplex PCR, lists solely in-frame clones and lacks some. The sample comprises approximately 240,000 clones, 50% to 80% of which are singletons, and more than 9.5% rests with the top ten. Study observations and caveats: Investigators expected sequencing depth to affect clonotype sharing among donors. Among the subsets, naive ones generally showed larger estimated richness than memory ones.

A split of CD4+ cells into CD45RA+ naive and CD45RA-negative memory subsets was performed. The source material was memory CD4+ T cells sorted from blood. Sample subset: CD45RA-negative fraction. J is TRBJ2-3 and V is TRBV7-9; TRBD1 or TRBD2 may be the D gene (5 bases each). The receptor was isolated from a young man in good health. CDR3 residues: CASSERDHDTQYF. In nucleotides, the CDR3 is TGTGCCAGCAGCGAACGGGACCACGATACGCAGTATTTT.